The 26 T cell receptor beta chains below come from one sample, sequenced in a study of CD8 T cells in ankylosing spondylitis. Study-level results: Blood of patients with ankylosing spondylitis appeared to be characterized by a TCR beta motif of eight highly homologous variants.

Their antigen targets remain unknown. From the 5' RACE reads, TCRdb called clonotypes with MiXCR, one entry per CDR3 protein. The sample shows approximately 300,000 distinct CDR3 sequences, less than 10% of them seen only once. Material for sequencing was blood, either unsorted or a sorted T cell fraction (not recorded which). The receptors derive from a male donor with ankylosing spondylitis.

The J gene is TRBJ2-1, the V gene TRBV7-9; D may be TRBD2 (5 bases). The CDR3 has 17 amino acids. Trimming pared 5 bases from V and 3 bases from J, leaving 20 bases between. Germline V lookup: CDR1 SEHNR, CDR2 FQNEAQ (reference sequence). CDR3 in DNA: TGTGCCAGCAGCCCCTCGGTAGCGAAACGGGTCTACAATGAGCAGTTCTTC. Translating it yields CASSPSVAKRVYNEQFF.

In its sample, this clonotype was seen many times. One end of the junction varies from germline; a read error may be responsible. The chain has TRBV5-1 and TRBJ1-5; D is possibly TRBD1 (5 bases). CDR1 SGHRS and CDR2 YFSETQ come from the germline V gene. The length of the CDR3 is 13 residues. The chain's CDR3 is CASSQGSNQPQHF. CDR3 in DNA: TGTGCCAGTAGTCAGGGCAGCAATCAGCCCCAGCATTTT.

This clonotype was recorded at least ten times. The chain employs TRBV3-1 and TRBJ2-7, with D possibly matching TRBD1 (5 bases). The V end was cut by 1 base, the J end by 2 bases, with 9 bases between. CDR1 and CDR2 from the germline V gene are LGHDT and YNNKEL (reference sequence). The length of the CDR3 is 14 residues. CDR3 sequence: CASSQATGTYEQYF. As DNA, the CDR3 is TGTGCCAGCAGCCAAGCCACAGGAACCTACGAGCAGTACTTC.

DNA for the CDR3: TGTGCCAGCAGTTATGGAAGGGACACTGAAGCTTTCTTT. Translation: CASSYGRDTEAFF. The chain has TRBV12-3 or TRBV12-4 and TRBJ1-1; D gene ambiguous. The length of the CDR3 is 13 residues. Trimming pared 4 bases from V and 3 bases from J, leaving 9 bases between.

This clonotype appeared many times. The rearrangement links TRBV9 to TRBJ2-2; D is ambiguous. Trimming took off 6 bases at V and 4 bases at J, with 13 bases between the two ends. CDR1 is SGDLS, CDR2 YYNGEE, per germline. This CDR3 is 14 amino acids long. CDR3 loop: CASTRAPGTGELFF. The CDR3 DNA reads as TGTGCCAGCACCCGGGCCCCCGGCACCGGGGAGCTGTTTTTT.

In its sample, this clonotype was seen a few times. The rearrangement joins TRBV10-3 to TRBJ2-4, with 9 bases that match TRBD1. Looked up from germline, CDR1 is ENHRY and CDR2 is SYGVKD. This CDR3 region has 14 residues. With 6 bases clipped from V and 6 bases from J, the junction kept 6 bases outside the gene matches. DNA for the CDR3: TGTGCCATCAGCCGGGACAGGGATGGAAACATTCAGTACTTC. This sequence encodes CAISRDRDGNIQYF.

This clonotype has more than one count but fewer than ten. V usage is TRBV7-2 and J usage is TRBJ2-7, with 10 bases that match TRBD1. CDR1 is SGHTA and CDR2 is FQGNSA in the germline V gene. The CDR3 contains 14 residues. The trim removed 6 bases at V and 6 bases at J, leaving 8 bases unmatched. As DNA, the CDR3 is TGTGCCAGCAGTTCCGGGACAGGGGTCCTCGAGCAGTACTTC. Translation gives CASSSGTGVLEQYF.

V gene TRBV29-1 combines with J gene TRBJ2-5; 10 bases are a match to TRBD1. The CDR3 is 16 amino acids. V lost 1 base, J lost 4 bases, and 9 bases stayed unmatched. Germline CDR1 is SQVTM and CDR2 is ANQGSEA. The CDR3 spells CSVEGGQGPLRETQYF. DNA of the CDR3: TGCAGCGTTGAAGGGGGACAGGGGCCCCTTAGAGAGACCCAGTACTTC.

The CDR3 here is CASNLMGGASGSPETQYF. As DNA, the CDR3 is TGTGCCAGCAACCTAATGGGCGGCGCTAGCGGGAGTCCTGAGACCCAGTACTTC. J is TRBJ2-5 and V is TRBV11-2; the match to TRBD2 covers 10 bases. The CDR3 is 18 residues long. With V trimmed by 7 bases and J by 5 bases, 19 bases remained unmatched. Germline lookup yields CDR1 SGHAT and CDR2 FQNNGV.

This clonotype was counted a few times. The V call is TRBV7-9, the J call TRBJ1-1, with TRBD1 as a possible D gene (5 bases). V shed 1 base and J shed 3 bases, with 12 bases lying between them. The CDR3 runs 15 residues. Germline V CDR1 and CDR2: SEHNR, FQNEAQ (reference sequence). Written as DNA, the CDR3 is TGTGCCAGCAGCTTAGGATCAGGGAGGCACACTGAAGCTTTCTTT. Translating it yields CASSLGSGRHTEAFF.

The gene calls are TRBV29-1 and TRBJ2-1, with TRBD1 matching over 7 bases. The germline gives CDR1 SQVTM, CDR2 ANQGSEA. J lost 8 bases, V lost 7 bases, and 8 bases had no gene match. The CDR3 is made up of 12 amino acids. The CDR3 region is CSAGDSPHEQFF. The CDR3 DNA is TGCAGCGCCGGGGACAGCCCCCATGAGCAGTTCTTC.

The V gene is TRBV6-4, the J gene TRBJ2-5; 14 bases line up with TRBD2. The V and J ends lost 7 bases and 5 bases, in that order; junction bases with no gene match: 6. Germline CDR1 reads MRHNA; CDR2 reads SNTAGT. The CDR3 runs to 15 residues. Here the CDR3 reads CASTSGLAGVETQYF. CDR3 coding DNA: TGTGCCAGCACCTCGGGACTAGCGGGAGTTGAGACCCAGTACTTC.

A few counts support this clonotype. The chain links TRBV9 to TRBJ2-1; possible D gene TRBD1, 6 bases. CDR1 and CDR2 from the germline V gene are SGDLS and YYNGEE. V was shortened by 0 bases and J by 9 bases, with 13 bases between the two germline ends. CDR3 length: 14 residues. CDR3 sequence: CASSVVRQGGEQFF. The CDR3 DNA is TGTGCCAGCAGCGTAGTGCGGCAAGGGGGTGAGCAGTTCTTC.

This clonotype was found a few times. The rearrangement links TRBV5-1 to TRBJ2-7; possible D gene TRBD1, 6 bases. The CDR3 is 15 amino acids. Trimming removed 2 bases from V and 2 bases from J, with 14 bases in between. In germline, CDR1 is SGHRS, CDR2 YFSETQ. The CDR3 loop is CASSLSRTEAYEQYF. CDR3 sequence (DNA): TGCGCCAGCAGCTTATCTAGGACAGAAGCCTACGAGCAGTACTTC.

This clonotype was counted a few times. The chain employs TRBV27 and TRBJ2-3; TRBD2 matches at 7 bases. The CDR3 spans 14 residues. Germline V lookup: CDR1 MNHEY, CDR2 SMNVEV (reference sequence). Germline trimming cut 3 bases from V and 8 bases from J; bases unmatched to any gene: 8. DNA for the CDR3: TGTGCCAGCAGTTTTGCGGGAGCCGGGCCTACGCAGTATTTT. This translates into CASSFAGAGPTQYF.

The chain combines TRBV28 with TRBJ2-7; 7 bases are shared with TRBD2. CDR1 is MDHEN, CDR2 SYDVKM, per germline. V gave up 6 bases and J gave up 0 bases; unmatched junction bases: 8. The CDR3 is 15 residues long. The CDR3 here is CASSPTSVHSYEQYF. The DNA for the CDR3 is TGTGCCAGCAGCCCAACTAGCGTACACTCCTACGAGCAGTACTTC.

This clonotype was counted only a few times. This rearrangement joins TRBV5-1 to TRBJ2-7; 7 bases map to TRBD1. The ends lost 4 bases at V and 2 bases at J; junction bases unmatched: 12. The CDR3 sequence is 16 residues long. Germline V gene lookup returns CDR1 SGHRS and CDR2 YFSETQ. The chain's CDR3 is CASSRSGTEVPYEQYF. CDR3 DNA sequence: TGCGCCAGCAGCCGATCTGGGACAGAAGTCCCCTACGAGCAGTACTTC.

In its sample, this clonotype was seen many times. The rearrangement links TRBV20-1 to TRBJ1-6; no definite D call. V lost 2 bases and J lost 0, with 2 bases in between. Per germline, CDR1 DFQATT and CDR2 SNEGSKA (reference sequence). The CDR3 length is 13 residues. CDR3 DNA: TGCAGTGCTAGACTCTCCTATAATTCACCCCTCCACTTT. It is translated as CSARLSYNSPLHF.

This clonotype was seen repeatedly, ten times or more. The V and J genes are TRBV30 and TRBJ2-1, with D uncertain. In germline, CDR1 is GTSNPN, CDR2 SVGIG (reference sequence). There are 10 residues in the CDR3. V lost 5 bases to trimming and J lost 5 bases, with 4 bases between them. CDR3 loop: CAWADNEQFF. CDR3 in DNA: TGTGCCTGGGCGGACAATGAGCAGTTCTTC.

V gene TRBV25-1 combines with J gene TRBJ1-1; a weak D match, TRBD1 (5 bases). Germline V gives CDR1 MGHDK, CDR2 SYGVNS. The CDR3 contains 13 residues. V was pared by 1 base and J by 11 bases, with 14 bases between. CDR3 sequence reads: CASSEWGTSTAFF. In nucleotides, the CDR3 is TGTGCCAGCAGTGAATGGGGGACCTCGACGGCTTTCTTT.

This clonotype came up a few times. The genes are TRBV7-8 and TRBJ1-3, with 7 bases that match TRBD1. The J segment lost 4 bases and the V segment lost 7 bases, leaving 13 bases of the junction unmatched. CDR3 length: 16 residues. Germline CDR1 and CDR2: SGHVS and FQNEAQ. The CDR3 DNA sequence: TGTGCCAGCAACTCCAATCGTACAGGGGCCGGAAACACCATATATTTT. This codes for CASNSNRTGAGNTIYF. Full variable domain (missing parts from reference TRBV7-8 and TRBJ1-3): GAGVSQSPRYKVAKRGQDVALRCDPISGHVSLFWYQQALGQGPEFLTYFQNEAQLDKSGLPSDRFFAERPEGSVSTLKIQRTQQEDSAVYLCASNSNRTGAGNTIYFGEGSWLTVV.

V usage is TRBV12-3 or TRBV12-4 and J usage is TRBJ1-5, with 10 bases fitting TRBD1. The CDR3 covers 14 residues. V shed 4 bases and J 6 bases; nucleotides not matched to a gene: 3. CDR3 loop: CASSSGDRGQPQHF. Here the CDR3 DNA reads TGTGCCAGCAGTTCCGGGGACAGGGGTCAGCCCCAGCATTTT.

This clonotype was seen at least ten times. The CDR3 region has the DNA TGCAGCGCACGAACTCCACTAGCGGAGGTCCGCCATACGCAGTATTTT. It is translated as CSARTPLAEVRHTQYF. V gene TRBV29-1 combines with J gene TRBJ2-3, with 8 bases fitting TRBD2. V was pared by 7 bases and J by 7 bases, with 19 bases of the junction left unmatched. Looked up from germline, CDR1 is SQVTM and CDR2 is ANQGSEA. The CDR3 extends over 16 amino acids.

This clonotype was counted ten times or more. The chain joins TRBV10-3 to TRBJ2-1; 7 positions agree with TRBD2. The V gene's germline CDR1 is ENHRY and CDR2 SYGVKD. The V and J ends lost 9 bases and 6 bases, in that order; junction bases with no gene match: 8. The CDR3 is made up of 13 amino acids. The DNA for the CDR3 is TGTGCCATAAGGGGACTACCTCTCAATGAGCAGTTCTTC. Its translation: CAIRGLPLNEQFF.

The gene calls are TRBV12-3 or TRBV12-4 and TRBJ2-5; 14 bases are shared with TRBD2. The CDR3 is 17 amino acids. The V segment lost 6 bases and the J segment 5 bases; nucleotides outside the gene matches: 11. In DNA, the CDR3 is TGTGCCAGCAGCCGACTAGCGGGAGGGCCGGGCCACGAGACCCAGTACTTC. Its translation is CASSRLAGGPGHETQYF.

Ten or more counts support this clonotype. The J gene is TRBJ1-2, the V gene TRBV29-1; D ambiguous. The CDR3 consists of 11 residues. Trimming cost V 1 base and J 4 bases, with 4 bases left between them. Germline CDR1 and CDR2: SQVTM and ANQGSEA. The CDR3: CSVEGGYGYTF. The CDR3 coding sequence is TGCAGCGTTGAAGGGGGCTATGGCTACACCTTC.